This T cell receptor beta chain was sequenced for a study of T cell therapy after organ transplantation. Study as a whole: Therapy products were autologous CMV-specific T cells, peptide-expanded for 2 to 3 weeks. Blood for the long-term post-therapy sample came 20 to 29 weeks after therapy.

With 4 bases removed from V and 4 bases from J, the gap between germline ends came to 13 bases. CDR3 length: 14 residues. Germline assignment: CDR1 LNHNV and CDR2 YYDKDF (reference sequence). Data came from immunoSEQ multiplex PCR; TCRdb stores just in-frame clones and leaves some out. The sample gives 15,000 to 20,000 clones, roughly 85% of which show up once; roughly 30% is in the top ten. Described time point: 20-29 weeks after completion of therapy. For this clone: Its antigen is unknown.

The clonotype was recovered from a human patient who had received a solid organ transplant and had CMV disease. Some T cells may be supplied by the graft donor. V usage is TRBV15 and J usage is TRBJ2-5; unclear D gene. The starting material was CD8+ T cells from blood, obtained after autologous CMV-specific T cell therapy. CDR3 coding DNA: TGTGCCACCAGCACCCCCCTAGGCTTAGAGACCCAGTACTTC. This sequence encodes CATSTPLGLETQYF. Together with reference TRBV15 and TRBJ2-5, the CDR3 gives the full variable domain: DAMVIQNPRYQVTQFGKPVTLSCSQTLNHNVMYWYQQKSSQAPKLLFHYYDKDFNNEADTPDNFQSRRPNTSFCFLDIRSPGLGDTAMYLCATSTPLGLETQYFGPGTRLLVL.